This TCR beta chain emerged from a study of control samples from healthy donors and cancer patients. Trimming pared 4 bases from V and 2 bases from J, leaving 15 bases between. CDR3 length: 15 residues. Germline V CDR1 and CDR2: SEHNR, FQNEAQ (reference sequence). Only in-frame clones appear in the TCRdb table, and some are missing; sequencing was by immunoSEQ multiplex PCR. The sample consists of 160,000 or so clones, about 93% of them appearing once. Sequencing used blood. This TCR came from a man between 45 and 60 years old in good health. The chain uses TRBV7-9 and TRBJ2-7, with a possible D match to TRBD1 (6 bases). The CDR3 region has the DNA TGTGCCAGCAGCTCCGCACAGGGCCGCCCCTACGAGCAGTACTTC. This encodes CASSSAQGRPYEQYF.